The sequence of this T cell receptor (beta chain) was determined in a study of cytomegalovirus exposure and HLA in healthy donors. Researchers ran the PCR with 60 Vbeta and 13 Jbeta primers. Using immunoSEQ multiplex PCR, the repertoire was profiled, and TCRdb retains in-frame clones only, with some absent. Here the sample spans around 130,000 clones, roughly 8.3% being singletons. Trimming cost V 4 bases and J 8 bases, with 12 bases left between them. CDR1 and CDR2 from the germline V gene are SGHDT and YYEEEE. The CDR3 runs to 12 residues. This clone was seen a handful of times. Input material: PBMCs. This TCR was recovered from a man aged 40-55 years in good health and CMV-seronegative. The chain couples TRBV5-6 to TRBJ1-2; D perhaps matches TRBD1 (5 bases). This CDR3 reads CASSQGPLGYTF. The CDR3 DNA reads TGTGCCAGCAGCCAGGGCCCTCTCGGCTACACCTTC. Full variable domain (rest looked up from reference TRBV5-6 and TRBJ1-2): DAGVTQSPTHLIKTRGQQVTLRCSPKSGHDTVSWYQQALGQGPQFIFQYYEEEERQRGNFPDRFSGHQFPNYSSELNVNALLLGDSALYLCASSQGPLGYTFGSGTRLTVV.